The 32 T cell receptor beta chains below were found in one sample sequenced in a study of blood T cell repertoires in COVID-19 (dated by TCRdb to about 2020). Libraries were made using the immunoSEQ multiplex PCR assay. TCRdb provides this immuneACCESS table in a form limited to in-frame rearrangements. Some clones are lacking; in checked studies, under half of them reflect an unresolved V gene, and why the rest are absent is not known. A total of approximately 150,000 clones appear in this sample, more than 65% of them only once. Of the sample, roughly 15% falls within the top ten clones. Input material: PBMCs or T cells enriched from blood (not recorded which). The receptors here all came from a man between 50 and 59 years old who had recovered from COVID-19.

V usage is TRBV6-5 and J usage is TRBJ2-7, with TRBD1 matching over 9 bases. J gave up 4 bases and V 6 bases, and 10 bases lay outside the gene matches. Germline CDR1 and CDR2: MNHEY and SVGAGI. The CDR3 consists of 15 residues. The CDR3, as DNA: TGTGCCAGCAGACGACCCGGGACAGGGTTTTACGAGCAGTACTTC. It yields the protein CASRRPGTGFYEQYF.

The chain links TRBV5-1 to TRBJ1-6; TRBD1 might be the D (6 bases). Trimming shortened V by 1 base and J by 7 bases, and 18 bases separated the two germline ends. Germline CDR1 and CDR2: SGHRS and YFSETQ. The CDR3 totals 17 residues. The chain's CDR3 is CASSLRLGQTDNSPLHF. CDR3 DNA: TGCGCCAGCAGCTTGAGACTTGGACAGACAGACAATTCACCCCTCCACTTT.

The CDR3 nucleotides are TGTGCCTGGAGAGGCGGGGGGTCGGCCTACGAGCAGTACTTC. Encoded protein: CAWRGGGSAYEQYF. The J gene is TRBJ2-7, the V gene TRBV30; TRBD2 aligns across 8 bases. V lost 3 bases and J lost 2; bases outside the gene matches: 6. Germline V gene data show CDR1 as GTSNPN and CDR2 as SVGIG (reference sequence). The CDR3 has 14 residues. Based on the CDR3 plus reference TRBV30 and TRBJ2-7, the full variable domain is SQTIHQWPATLVQPVGSPLSLECTVEGTSNPNLYWYRQAAGRGLQLLFYSVGIGQISSEVPQNLSASRPQDRQFILSSKKLLLSDSGFYLCAWRGGGSAYEQYFGPGTRLTVT.

The chain employs TRBV19 and TRBJ1-2, with TRBD1 matching 7 bases. V trimming: 4 bases; J trimming: 0 bases; junction bases outside the gene matches: 2. CDR1 is LNHDA, CDR2 SQIVND, per germline (reference sequence). This CDR3 is 14 amino acids long. The CDR3 sequence is CASSTTGANYGYTF. CDR3 nucleotide sequence: TGTGCCAGTAGTACAACAGGGGCTAACTATGGCTACACCTTC.

The chain couples TRBV5-1 to TRBJ1-1; tentative D call: TRBD1 (5 bases). The CDR3 consists of 16 residues. Deletions cut 4 bases from V and 1 base from J, with 17 bases between. Per the germline V gene, CDR1 is SGHRS and CDR2 is YFSETQ. CDR3 nucleotide sequence: TGCGCCAGCAGCCCCGGGTCAGGGTCCCCGAACACTGAAGCTTTCTTT. It encodes CASSPGSGSPNTEAFF. The complete variable domain, with remaining parts taken from reference TRBV5-1 and TRBJ1-1, reads KAGVTQTPRYLIKTRGQQVTLSCSPISGHRSVSWYQQTPGQGLQFLFEYFSETQRNKGNFPGRFSGRQFSNSRSEMNVSTLELGDSALYLCASSPGSGSPNTEAFFGQGTRLTVV.

The chain recombines TRBV6-5 with TRBJ2-7; 7 nucleotides match TRBD1. With 3 bases clipped from V and 0 bases from J, the junction kept 2 bases outside the gene matches. This CDR3 comprises 14 residues. Germline CDR1 MNHEY, CDR2 SVGAGI. The CDR3 reads CASSYGDSSYEQYF. CDR3 DNA: TGTGCCAGCAGTTATGGGGACAGCTCCTACGAGCAGTACTTC.

In the case of this clone: Other DNA sequences in this sample translate to the same CDR3. V is TRBV27 and J is TRBJ1-2; the D gene is possibly TRBD1 (5 bases). There are 13 residues in the CDR3. The V end lost 3 bases, the J end lost 2 bases, and 7 bases lay between the germline ends. CDR1 is MNHEY and CDR2 is SMNVEV in the germline V gene (reference sequence). In nucleotides, the CDR3 is TGTGCCAGCAGTTTGACAGCGAACTATGGCTACACCTTC. It yields the protein CASSLTANYGYTF.

The genes are TRBV14 and TRBJ1-6; D is undetermined. V was shortened by 5 bases and J by 5 bases, with 13 bases between the two germline ends. This CDR3 contains 15 residues. CDR1 and CDR2 from the germline V gene are SGHDN and FVKESK. CDR3 in amino acids: CASSYSGTHNSPLHF. The CDR3 nucleotides read TGTGCCAGCAGCTACTCAGGAACCCATAATTCACCCCTCCACTTT.

The chain couples TRBV6-5 to TRBJ1-6; the D gene is possibly TRBD1 (6 bases). This CDR3 is 14 amino acids long. Trimming shortened V by 6 bases and J by 9 bases, and 15 bases separated the two germline ends. CDR1 MNHEY and CDR2 SVGAGI come from the germline V gene. CDR3 residues: CASRWTDLGSPLHF. The CDR3 coding sequence is TGTGCCAGCAGATGGACAGACTTGGGTTCACCCCTCCACTTT.

The genes are TRBV28 and TRBJ1-6; tentatively, D is TRBD1 (6 bases). The CDR3 totals 14 residues. Trimming removed 3 bases at V and 10 bases at J, with 13 bases between. Germline V gives CDR1 MDHEN, CDR2 SYDVKM. CDR3 DNA: TGTGCCAGCAGTTTTGTCAGGGGAAGCTCACCCCTCCACTTT. Protein product: CASSFVRGSSPLHF.

The V call is TRBV28, the J call TRBJ2-7; perhaps TRBD2 as D (7 bases). The germline V gene encodes CDR1 MDHEN and CDR2 SYDVKM. CDR3 length: 14 amino acids. V was clipped by 6 bases and J by 3 bases, with 15 bases between them. CDR3 bases: TGTGCCAGCAGCCTAACAGGGACTAACTACGAGCAGTACTTC. It encodes CASSLTGTNYEQYF.

The J gene is TRBJ1-1, the V gene TRBV4-1; no reliable D call. V was shortened by 3 bases and J by 0 bases, with 8 bases between the two germline ends. CDR1 and CDR2 (germline): MGHRA, YSYEKL. This CDR3 contains 14 residues. CDR3 nucleotides: TGCGCCAGCAGCCAGCCGGGGTTGAACACTGAAGCTTTCTTT. Its translation is CASSQPGLNTEAFF.

The chain is built from TRBV19 and TRBJ2-2; a weak D match, TRBD2 (5 bases). The CDR3 has 17 amino acids. Germline values: CDR1 LNHDA, CDR2 SQIVND (reference sequence). Trimming shortened V by 4 bases and J by 0 bases, and 15 bases separated the two germline ends. CDR3 bases: TGTGCCAGTAGTAGTCCGGGATCCCCCTCGAACACCGGGGAGCTGTTTTTT. Its protein is CASSSPGSPSNTGELFF. Combining the CDR3 with reference TRBV19 and TRBJ2-2 gives the whole variable domain DGGITQSPKYLFRKEGQNVTLSCEQNLNHDAMYWYRQDPGQGLRLIYYSQIVNDFQKGDIAEGYSVSREKKESFPLTVTSAQKNPTAFYLCASSSPGSPSNTGELFFGEGSRLTVL.

The sample holds one count of this clone. The chain has TRBV6-6 and TRBJ1-2, with TRBD1 matching 8 bases. Germline V gives CDR1 MNHNY, CDR2 SVGAGI (reference sequence). The ends lost 6 bases at V and 4 bases at J; junction bases unmatched: 7. CDR3 length: 14 residues. The CDR3 loop is CASRNGGQGYGYTF. The CDR3 coding sequence is TGTGCCAGCAGGAACGGCGGACAGGGCTATGGCTACACCTTC.

This chain links TRBV5-1 with TRBJ1-6; 7 bases are shared with TRBD1. Trimming took 0 bases from V and 0 from J; bases not matched to a gene: 0. Germline-derived CDR1 and CDR2 are SGHRS and YFSETQ. CDR3 size: 16 residues. DNA for the CDR3: TGCGCCAGCAGCTTGGGGGACAGCTCCTATAATTCACCCCTCCACTTT. This encodes CASSLGDSSYNSPLHF.

The chain has TRBV19 and TRBJ1-4, with TRBD1 matching 9 bases. V trimming: 9 bases; J trimming: 7 bases; junction bases outside the gene matches: 9. CDR3 size: 14 residues. Germline CDR1 LNHDA, CDR2 SQIVND (reference sequence). This chain's CDR3 is CASGPGTGFEKLFF. For the CDR3, the DNA is TGTGCCAGCGGACCCGGGACAGGGTTTGAAAAACTGTTTTTT. The variable domain in full, completed from reference TRBV19 and TRBJ1-4, reads DGGITQSPKYLFRKEGQNVTLSCEQNLNHDAMYWYRQDPGQGLRLIYYSQIVNDFQKGDIAEGYSVSREKKESFPLTVTSAQKNPTAFYLCASGPGTGFEKLFFGSGTQLSVL.

The genes are TRBV19 and TRBJ1-3; TRBD1 might be the D (6 bases). Germline CDR1 reads LNHDA; CDR2 reads SQIVND (reference sequence). The CDR3 length is 15 residues. Deletions cut 5 bases from V and 0 bases from J, with 11 bases between. CDR3 in amino acids: CASSFDRSSGNTIYF. Here the CDR3 DNA reads TGTGCCAGTAGTTTCGACAGGAGCTCTGGAAACACCATATATTTT.

V usage is TRBV5-1 and J usage is TRBJ1-6, with D possibly being TRBD1 (6 bases). V was pared by 6 bases and J by 6 bases, with 19 bases between. This CDR3 contains 16 residues. Per germline, CDR1 SGHRS and CDR2 YFSETQ. The chain's CDR3 is CASNWGGASTNSPLHF. The CDR3 DNA reads as TGCGCCAGCAATTGGGGGGGCGCGAGTACTAATTCACCCCTCCACTTT.

The V and J genes are TRBV27 and TRBJ1-1; TRBD1 agrees at 10 bases. V shed 5 bases, J shed 5 bases, and the junction held 8 bases outside the gene matches. The V gene's germline CDR1 is MNHEY and CDR2 SMNVEV (reference sequence). This CDR3 spans 15 amino acids. The chain's CDR3 is CASSLRPGQGTEAFF. In nucleotides, the CDR3 is TGTGCCAGCAGTCTACGACCGGGACAGGGGACTGAAGCTTTCTTT.

On this clone: The DNA is omitted, as the CDR3 cannot be located on it reliably, and the CDR3 follows TCRdb's listing. The chain couples TRBV10-2 to TRBJ2-3; the table's D gene call, TRBD1, was not cross checked with the DNA. CDR1 and CDR2 from the germline V gene are WSHSY and SAAADI. The CDR3 comprises 16 residues, both ends counted. CDR3 sequence: CASSAFGPGETDTQYF.

In regard to this clone: At one end, the junction sequence differs from germline, possibly due to a read error. The rearrangement uses TRBV20-1 and TRBJ1-1; weak D call: TRBD1 (6 bases). Per germline, CDR1 DFQATT and CDR2 SNEGSKA (reference sequence). The CDR3 totals 10 residues. For the CDR3, the DNA is TGCAGTGCTGGGGACACTGGAGCTTTCTTT. Translated, it gives CSAGDTGAFF.

The chain uses TRBV30 and TRBJ1-3, with D possibly matching TRBD1 (6 bases). V lost 4 bases to trimming and J lost 4 bases, with 14 bases between them. The length of the CDR3 is 14 residues. Germline CDR1 and CDR2: GTSNPN and SVGIG (reference sequence). The CDR3 reads CAWTTGLTGNTIYF. For the CDR3, the DNA is TGTGCCTGGACCACAGGGCTGACAGGAAACACCATATATTTT.

The table lists this clone with a few counts. V usage is TRBV14 and J usage is TRBJ1-6; 8 bases match TRBD1. The CDR3 has 18 residues. Trimming cost V 2 bases and J 4 bases; bases outside gene matches: 10. Per the germline V gene, CDR1 is SGHDN and CDR2 is FVKESK. The CDR3 nucleotides are TGTGCCAGCAGCCAACCGTACTCCGGGACAGGATATAATTCACCCCTCCACTTT. It translates to CASSQPYSGTGYNSPLHF.

The chain employs TRBV11-2 and TRBJ2-5; D perhaps matches TRBD2 (6 bases). V shed 5 bases and J shed 2 bases, with 15 bases lying between them. CDR3 length equals 15 residues. Per the germline V gene, CDR1 is SGHAT and CDR2 is FQNNGV. CDR3 DNA: TGTGCCAGCAGCCCGAACCGGGGGTCGCAAGAGACCCAGTACTTC. It specifies CASSPNRGSQETQYF.

The V and J genes are TRBV27 and TRBJ2-3; 8 bases are shared with TRBD1. The junction had 11 bases not matched to a gene; V was cut back by 6 bases and J by 3 bases. The CDR3 loop spans 16 amino acids. CDR1 MNHEY and CDR2 SMNVEV come from the germline V gene (reference sequence). In DNA, the CDR3 is TGTGCCAGCAGGGCGGGACAGGCCTGGGGGACAGATACGCAGTATTTT. Translating it yields CASRAGQAWGTDTQYF.

This chain joins TRBV11-2 and TRBJ2-2; D unresolved. Trimming shortened V by 4 bases and J by 5 bases, and 5 bases separated the two germline ends. The CDR3 consists of 12 residues. Per the germline V gene, CDR1 is SGHAT and CDR2 is FQNNGV. CDR3 residues: CASSSPTGELFF. DNA of the CDR3: TGTGCCAGCAGCTCCCCAACCGGGGAGCTGTTTTTT.

J is TRBJ2-7 and V is TRBV9; possible D gene TRBD1, 6 bases. Trimming took off 3 bases at V and 3 bases at J, with 13 bases between the two ends. The CDR3 has 14 residues. Per the germline V gene, CDR1 is SGDLS and CDR2 is YYNGEE. This CDR3 reads CASSALTGGYEQYF. CDR3 DNA sequence: TGTGCCAGCAGCGCGTTGACAGGAGGCTACGAGCAGTACTTC.

The chain couples TRBV5-1 to TRBJ2-1; TRBD1 aligns across 12 bases. Germline values: CDR1 SGHRS, CDR2 YFSETQ. This CDR3 spans 15 amino acids. V dropped 5 bases and J dropped 8; count of bases not matched to a gene: 8. The CDR3 DNA is TGCGCCAGCAGGCCCCAGGGACAGGGGGCTGATGAGCAGTTCTTC. This sequence encodes CASRPQGQGADEQFF.

CDR3 residues: CASSSPPGQGHEKLFF. The CDR3 DNA sequence: TGTGCCAGCAGCTCCCCTCCGGGACAGGGACATGAAAAACTGTTTTTT. J is TRBJ1-4 and V is TRBV7-9; 9 nucleotides line up with TRBD1. This CDR3 has 16 amino acids. In germline, CDR1 is SEHNR, CDR2 FQNEAQ (reference sequence). V dropped 4 bases and J dropped 6; count of bases not matched to a gene: 9.

This clone was seen once. The rearrangement uses TRBV18 and TRBJ1-2; perhaps TRBD1 as D (5 bases). This CDR3 has 14 amino acids. CDR1 and CDR2 (germline): KGHSH, LQKENI. The V and J ends lost 3 bases and 7 bases respectively, with 15 bases between them. In DNA, the CDR3 is TGTGCCAGCTCACCCGCACGGGGGGTTGCTGGCTACACCTTC. Translation: CASSPARGVAGYTF. Together with reference TRBV18 and TRBJ1-2, the CDR3 gives the full variable domain: NAGVMQNPRHLVRRRGQEARLRCSPMKGHSHVYWYRQLPEEGLKFMVYLQKENIIDESGMPKERFSAEFPKEGPSILRIQQVVRGDSAAYFCASSPARGVAGYTFGSGTRLTVV.

The chain recombines TRBV10-1 with TRBJ1-1; D is undetermined. The CDR3 is 14 amino acids. The germline CDR1 and CDR2 sequences are WNHNN and SYGVQD (reference sequence). Between the trimmed V and J ends, which lost 3 bases and 11 bases, there was a span of 19 bases. CDR3 sequence reads: CASSELGRNSRAFF. In DNA, the CDR3 is TGCGCCAGCAGTGAACTGGGCCGAAACTCGCGTGCTTTCTTT.

The gene calls are TRBV6-1 and TRBJ2-7, with TRBD1 matching 7 bases. V was clipped by 5 bases and J by 5 bases; unmatched bases: 9. The CDR3 contains 14 residues. Germline V gives CDR1 MNHNS, CDR2 SASEGT. The CDR3 region has the DNA TGTGCCAGCAGTTCAACCCAGGGGGTTGACGAGCAGTACTTC. As protein: CASSSTQGVDEQYF.